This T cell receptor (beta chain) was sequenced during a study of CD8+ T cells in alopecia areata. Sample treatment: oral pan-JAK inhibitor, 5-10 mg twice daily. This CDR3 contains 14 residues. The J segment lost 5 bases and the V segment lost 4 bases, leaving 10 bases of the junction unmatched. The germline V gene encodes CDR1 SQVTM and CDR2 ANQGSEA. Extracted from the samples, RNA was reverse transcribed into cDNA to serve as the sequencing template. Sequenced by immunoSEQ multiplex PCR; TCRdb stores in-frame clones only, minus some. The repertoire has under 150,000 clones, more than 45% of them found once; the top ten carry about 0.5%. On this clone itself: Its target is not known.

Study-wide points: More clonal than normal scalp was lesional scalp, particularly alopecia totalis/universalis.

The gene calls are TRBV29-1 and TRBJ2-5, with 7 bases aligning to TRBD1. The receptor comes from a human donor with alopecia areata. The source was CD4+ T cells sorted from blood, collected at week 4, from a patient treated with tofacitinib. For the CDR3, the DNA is TGCAGCGTTGTACGTCAGGGGGTTGTTGAGACCCAGTACTTC. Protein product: CSVVRQGVVETQYF.